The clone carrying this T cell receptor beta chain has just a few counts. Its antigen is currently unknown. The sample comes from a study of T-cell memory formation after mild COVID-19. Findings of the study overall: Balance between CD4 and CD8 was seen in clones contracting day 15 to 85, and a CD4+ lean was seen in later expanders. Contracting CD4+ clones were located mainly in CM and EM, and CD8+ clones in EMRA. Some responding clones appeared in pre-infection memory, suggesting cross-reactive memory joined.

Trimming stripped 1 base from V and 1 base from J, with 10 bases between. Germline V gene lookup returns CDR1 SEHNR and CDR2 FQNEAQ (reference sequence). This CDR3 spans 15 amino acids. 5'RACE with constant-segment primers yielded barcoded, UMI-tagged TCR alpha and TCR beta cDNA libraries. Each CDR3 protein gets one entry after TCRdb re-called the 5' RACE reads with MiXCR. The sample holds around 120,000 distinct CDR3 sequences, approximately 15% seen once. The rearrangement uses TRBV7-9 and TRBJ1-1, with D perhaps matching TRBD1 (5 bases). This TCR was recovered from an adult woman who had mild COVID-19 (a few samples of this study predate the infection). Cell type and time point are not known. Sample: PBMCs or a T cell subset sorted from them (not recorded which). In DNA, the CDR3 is TGTGCCAGCAGCTTAGGCCCCGGACAGAACACTGAAGCTTTCTTT. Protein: CASSLGPGQNTEAFF.